This TCR beta chain comes out of a study of CD8+ T cells in alopecia areata. As to treatment: oral pan-JAK inhibitor, 5-10 mg twice daily. Alopecia areata patients provided lesional scalp punch biopsies and peripheral blood. The CDR3 has 12 amino acids. V gave up 8 bases and J gave up 8 bases, with 18 bases separating them. Germline CDR1 GTSNPN, CDR2 SVGIG (reference sequence). cDNA reverse transcribed from extracted RNA served as the sequencing template. Generated by immunoSEQ multiplex PCR, the TCRdb table keeps only in-frame clones and is missing some. The sample has roughly 210,000 clones; about 40% are singletons.

The receptor comes from a human donor with alopecia areata. The specimen comprised CD4+ T cells sorted from blood, sampled around week 37, from a patient treated with tofacitinib. The chain couples TRBV30 to TRBJ1-2, with D possibly TRBD1 on 5 matching bases. CDR3 sequence: CAGAHEHYGYTF. CDR3 sequence (DNA): TGTGCCGGGGCTCACGAGCATTACGGCTACACCTTC.